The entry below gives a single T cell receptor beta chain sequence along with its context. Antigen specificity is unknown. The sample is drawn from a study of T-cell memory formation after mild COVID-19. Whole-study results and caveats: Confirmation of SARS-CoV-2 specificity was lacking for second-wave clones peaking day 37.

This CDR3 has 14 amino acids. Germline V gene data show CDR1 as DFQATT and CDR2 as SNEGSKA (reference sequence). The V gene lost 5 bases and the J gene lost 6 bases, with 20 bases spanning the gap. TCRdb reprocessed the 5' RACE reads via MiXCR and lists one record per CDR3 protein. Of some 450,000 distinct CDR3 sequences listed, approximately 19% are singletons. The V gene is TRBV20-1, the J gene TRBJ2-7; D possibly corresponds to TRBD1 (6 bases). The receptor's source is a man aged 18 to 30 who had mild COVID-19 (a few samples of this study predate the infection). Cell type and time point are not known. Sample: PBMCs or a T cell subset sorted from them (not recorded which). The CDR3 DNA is TGCAGTGCTGACAGGACCCCCATCTCGCTCGAGCAGTACTTC. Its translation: CSADRTPISLEQYF.